This entry lists 12 T cell receptor beta chains sequenced from one sample in a study of T cells after yellow fever vaccination. TCRdb reanalysed the 5' RACE reads using MiXCR and keeps one entry per CDR3 protein. The table has under 250,000 distinct CDR3 sequences, approximately 3% seen once. The source material was CD4+ T cells sorted from PBMCs, sampled 10 days after the yellow fever booster vaccination. These receptors all stem from a young man who received the YFV17D yellow fever vaccine.

In its sample, this clonotype was seen many times. This rearrangement joins TRBV15 to TRBJ2-5; TRBD2 might be the D (5 bases). The V and J ends lost 0 bases and 8 bases respectively, with 22 bases between them. This CDR3 is built from 17 residues. In germline, CDR1 is LNHNV, CDR2 YYDKDF (reference sequence). CDR3 residues: CATSRDLSSGMRLTQYF. DNA of the CDR3: TGTGCCACCAGCAGAGATTTGTCCAGCGGTATGCGTCTAACCCAGTACTTC.

This clonotype occurred many times. This chain uses TRBV10-2 with TRBJ2-2; D ambiguous. Germline V lookup: CDR1 WSHSY, CDR2 SAAADI. The CDR3 runs to 11 residues. The V end lost 6 bases, the J end lost 1 base, and 0 bases lay between the germline ends. CDR3 in DNA: TGCGCCAGCAGGAACACCGGGGAGCTGTTTTTT. Residues: CASRNTGELFF.

The chain recombines TRBV18 with TRBJ1-4, with unresolved D. V lost 3 bases and J 4 bases, leaving 6 bases between the germline ends. Germline V CDR1 and CDR2: KGHSH, LQKENI. The CDR3 length is 13 residues. CDR3 sequence (DNA): TGTGCCAGCTCACCGGACGTTAATGAAAAACTGTTTTTT. Amino acids: CASSPDVNEKLFF.

This clonotype turned up a few times. Here the CDR3 reads CASSQSLAGELFF. CDR3 DNA sequence: TGTGCCAGCAGCCAATCGCTAGCGGGGGAGCTGTTTTTT. The chain recombines TRBV3-1 with TRBJ2-2; the D gene is possibly TRBD2 (6 bases). Germline assignment: CDR1 LGHDT and CDR2 YNNKEL (reference sequence). Trimming left V 2 bases short and J 8 bases short, with 9 bases between. This CDR3 has 13 amino acids.

At least ten counts were recorded for this clonotype. This CDR3 reads CASSPEQGGDQPQHF. The DNA for the CDR3 is TGTGCCAGCTCACCAGAACAGGGGGGCGATCAGCCCCAGCATTTT. The chain couples TRBV18 to TRBJ1-5; 8 bases are a match to TRBD1. Germline lookup yields CDR1 KGHSH and CDR2 LQKENI. CDR3 length: 15 amino acids. With 2 bases clipped from V and 5 bases from J, the junction kept 5 bases outside the gene matches.

The CDR3 nucleotides are TGTGCCAGCAGTTACCGTCCGGAGCCTGGAAACACCATATATTTT. Encoded protein: CASSYRPEPGNTIYF. The rearrangement links TRBV6-5 to TRBJ1-3; D unresolved. Germline values: CDR1 MNHEY, CDR2 SVGAGI. This CDR3 has 15 residues. Trimming took 2 bases from V and 2 from J, leaving 10 bases between them.

This clonotype came up many times. The V call is TRBV4-2, the J call TRBJ1-3; 7 bases match TRBD1. J lost 2 bases, V lost 3 bases, and 10 bases had no gene match. Per germline, CDR1 LGHNA and CDR2 YNFKEQ. This CDR3 contains 17 residues. The CDR3 DNA reads as TGTGCCAGCAGCCAGGCCCGGACAGGTTTGGCTGGAAACACCATATATTTT. Translating it yields CASSQARTGLAGNTIYF.

This clonotype showed up many times. V gene TRBV9 combines with J gene TRBJ2-3; D ambiguous. Looked up from germline, CDR1 is SGDLS and CDR2 is YYNGEE. V lost 2 bases to trimming and J lost 2 bases, with 6 bases between them. This CDR3 comprises 13 residues. The CDR3 reads CASSVGPTDTQYF. CDR3 coding DNA: TGTGCCAGCAGCGTCGGGCCCACAGATACGCAGTATTTT.

This clonotype was recorded many times. J is TRBJ2-1 and V is TRBV7-2; D remains ambiguous. Germline assignment: CDR1 SGHTA and CDR2 FQGNSA. The CDR3 totals 16 residues. Trimming left V 4 bases short and J 1 base short, with 14 bases between. In nucleotides, the CDR3 is TGTGCCAGCAGCTCTTTGGTGCGCGTGTCCTACAATGAGCAGTTCTTC. As protein: CASSSLVRVSYNEQFF.

This clonotype was seen a handful of times. The chain carries TRBV7-3 and TRBJ2-3; 7 positions agree with TRBD2. CDR3 size: 15 residues. The trim removed 0 bases at V and 5 bases at J, leaving 5 bases unmatched. The germline V gene encodes CDR1 SGHTA and CDR2 FQGTGA. The CDR3 spells CASSLTGGDQDTQYF. CDR3 bases: TGTGCCAGCAGCTTAACGGGGGGGGATCAAGATACGCAGTATTTT.

This clonotype was observed many times. The chain carries TRBV29-1 and TRBJ2-7; perhaps TRBD1 as D (6 bases). Trimming left V 4 bases short and J 0 bases short, with 19 bases between. The CDR3 spans 16 residues. The germline gives CDR1 SQVTM, CDR2 ANQGSEA. In DNA form, the CDR3 reads TGCAGCGTTGTCCCCTACTGGGGACACCTCTCCTACGAGCAGTACGTC. Its protein product is CSVVPYWGHLSYEQYV.

This clonotype was observed many times. The rearrangement joins TRBV10-3 to TRBJ2-7, with D perhaps given as TRBD1 or TRBD2 (5 bases each). Trimming shortened V by 4 bases and J by 6 bases, and 13 bases separated the two germline ends. Germline V CDR1 and CDR2: ENHRY, SYGVKD. The CDR3 runs to 13 residues. The DNA for the CDR3 is TGTGCCATCAGTGTGGGGGTAGTTAGCGAGCAGTACGTC. Translating gives CAISVGVVSEQYV.